Sequencing of this TCR beta chain was carried out in a study of cytomegalovirus exposure and HLA in healthy donors. Study-wide findings and caveats: When the data were analyzed later, several of the most significant clusters appeared to be linked to common viral pathogens. TCR beta V- and J-gene trimming, according to a later analysis, was linked to a missense DCLRE1C variant.

The CDR3 is made up of 11 amino acids. Germline CDR1 and CDR2: SGHTA and FQGTGA. V was shortened by 4 bases and J by 8 bases, with 6 bases between the two germline ends. To note about this clone: No antigen is known for it.

Primers: 60 Vbeta forward and 13 Jbeta reverse. Using immunoSEQ multiplex PCR, the repertoire was profiled, and TCRdb retains in-frame clones only, with some absent. The table shows around 200,000 clones, with approximately 84% occurring only once. This clonotype was obtained from a woman aged 40 to 49 in good health and CMV-seronegative. The sample was PBMCs. This rearrangement joins TRBV7-3 to TRBJ2-1; a possible D gene is TRBD1 (6 bases). As DNA, the CDR3 is TGTGCCAGCAGCTCAGGGGATGAGCAGTTCTTC. Translating it yields CASSSGDEQFF.